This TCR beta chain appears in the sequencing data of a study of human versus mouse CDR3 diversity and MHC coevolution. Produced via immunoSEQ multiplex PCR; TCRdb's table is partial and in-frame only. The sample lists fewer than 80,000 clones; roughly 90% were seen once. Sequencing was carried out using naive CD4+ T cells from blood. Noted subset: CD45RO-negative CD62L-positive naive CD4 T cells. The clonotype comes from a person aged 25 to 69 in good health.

CDR3 loop: CASSLAGANEKLFF. CDR3 sequence (DNA): TGCGCCAGCAGCTTGGCGGGGGCTAATGAAAAACTGTTTTTT. The chain combines TRBV5-1 with TRBJ1-4, with a weak D call TRBD1 (5 bases). V was clipped by 0 bases and J by 3 bases, with 6 bases between them. From germline, CDR1 is SGHRS and CDR2 YFSETQ. The CDR3 length is 14 residues.